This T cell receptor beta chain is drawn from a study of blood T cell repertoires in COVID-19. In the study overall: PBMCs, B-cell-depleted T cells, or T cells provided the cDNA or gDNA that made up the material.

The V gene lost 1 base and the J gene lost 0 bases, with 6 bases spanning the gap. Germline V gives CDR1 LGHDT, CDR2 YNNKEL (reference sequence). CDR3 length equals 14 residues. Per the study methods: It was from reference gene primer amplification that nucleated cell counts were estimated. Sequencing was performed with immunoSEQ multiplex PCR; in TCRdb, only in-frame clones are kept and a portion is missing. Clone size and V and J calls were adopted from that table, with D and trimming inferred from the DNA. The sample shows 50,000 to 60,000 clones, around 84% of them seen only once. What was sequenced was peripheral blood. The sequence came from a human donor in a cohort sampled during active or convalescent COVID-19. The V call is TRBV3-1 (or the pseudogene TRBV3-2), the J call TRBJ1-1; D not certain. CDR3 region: CASSQAGLNTEAFF. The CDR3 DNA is TGTGCCAGCAGCCAAGCAGGCCTGAACACTGAAGCTTTCTTT.